These T cell receptor beta chains were read from a single sample in a study of blood T cells in healthy people across ages. TCRdb fed the 5' RACE reads into MiXCR, producing one record per CDR3 protein. The table shows 1,500,000 or so distinct CDR3 sequences, with 55% to 75% occurring only once. The material sequenced was blood. These receptors were taken from a man in his late teens or twenties in good health. CDR3s include the opening cysteine and the closing phenylalanine or tryptophan. The order of the fields is V gene, J gene, CDR3 protein.

TRBV11-2	TRBJ2-7	CASSLVPEDNSYEQYF
TRBV25-1	TRBJ2-1	CASSATILTGPQVHNEQFF
TRBV29-1	TRBJ2-7	CGVEGGQGAAYEQYF
TRBV9	TRBJ2-1	CTSSSRLAGYNEQFF
TRBV25-1	TRBJ2-2	CASSEMDGELFF
TRBV20-1	TRBJ1-2	CSARVGGTDYGYTF
TRBV12-3/TRBV12-4	TRBJ2-1	CASRRTESDEQFF
TRBV2	TRBJ2-5	CASSEVAGEETQYF
TRBV6-5	TRBJ1-2	CASSPGHTTGYTF
TRBV5-1	TRBJ1-1	CASSFETPNTEAFF
TRBV4-1	TRBJ2-7	CASSQTSGIYEQYF
TRBV28	TRBJ2-3	CASNFGGASTDTQYF
TRBV12-3/TRBV12-4	TRBJ1-5	CASSPTWTAPNQPQHF
TRBV18	TRBJ2-3	CASSPQEGGLTDTQYF
TRBV6-2/TRBV6-3	TRBJ1-2	CASNDSDNYGYTF
TRBV11-2	TRBJ2-3	CASSLRELGTDTQYF
TRBV25-1	TRBJ2-3	CASSESTSRSATDTQYF
TRBV5-1	TRBJ2-3	CASSLAVGGVSGDTQYF
TRBV7-2	TRBJ1-1	CASSPETVNTEAFF
TRBV20-1	TRBJ2-1	CSAKTREQFF
TRBV12-3/TRBV12-4	TRBJ1-1	CAGSLVRDAFF
TRBV4-3	TRBJ2-7	CASSQDLSGAEEQYF
TRBV7-9	.	CASRVGGYEQYF
TRBV3-1	TRBJ2-7	CATSGLAKTYEQYF
TRBV12-3/TRBV12-4	TRBJ2-5	CASSTTGVRQETQYF
TRBV20-1	TRBJ1-6	CSARDMKSYNSPLHF
TRBV7-2	TRBJ2-5	CASSSPGVETQYF
TRBV12-3/TRBV12-4	TRBJ2-5	CASSFRETQYF
TRBV28	TRBJ2-4	CASSLGGLSALTLAKNIQYF
TRBV2	TRBJ2-1	CASSETTSGRGEQFF
TRBV14	TRBJ2-7	CASSQIRRAYEQYF
TRBV4-3	TRBJ2-5	CASSQVSTSGQETQYF
TRBV12-3/TRBV12-4	TRBJ1-4	CASSVIATNEKLFF
TRBV20-1	TRBJ2-1	CSASGRMGHNEQFF
TRBV6-6	TRBJ2-7	CASSSPGTGGYEQYF
TRBV6-2/TRBV6-3	TRBJ1-5	CASSYSGIRGNQPQHF
TRBV6-2/TRBV6-3	TRBJ2-7	CASSYREADEQYF
TRBV6-5	TRBJ2-6	CASSLQGTGANVLTF
TRBV6-6	TRBJ1-2	CASSYSGTGSGYTF
TRBV4-1	TRBJ2-7	CASSQTAGEQYF
TRBV25-1	TRBJ2-7	CASRELALNRQYF
TRBV4-1	TRBJ1-2	CASSQGWTGSNYGYTF
TRBV29-1	.	CSVVYGYEQYF
TRBV9	TRBJ2-5	CASSFGQRLQETQYF
TRBV11-2	TRBJ1-6	CASSYRMENSPLHF
TRBV4-2	TRBJ2-1	CASSPEDRYNEQFF
TRBV20-1	TRBJ1-5	CSARLWGEIQPQHF
TRBV6-5	TRBJ1-1	CASRPVGAEAFF
TRBV2	TRBJ1-2	CASSEWTRTGYTF
TRBV19	TRBJ2-5	CASSTAGFETQYF